What follows are 11 T cell receptor beta chains derived from one specimen sequenced in a study of blood T cell repertoires in COVID-19. Profiling relied on immunoSEQ multiplex PCR, and the TCRdb table lists in-frame clones only, not all of them. This table holds approximately 130,000 clones, approximately 83% found once. The source material was peripheral blood. The receptor source for this set is a woman aged 45 to 65 who had recovered from COVID-19.

The rearrangement joins TRBV4-1 to TRBJ2-2; 9 positions agree with TRBD2. Trimming cost V 4 bases and J 5 bases; bases outside gene matches: 11. The CDR3 contains 17 residues. Germline V gives CDR1 MGHRA, CDR2 YSYEKL. CDR3 sequence (DNA): TGCGCCAGCAGCCTTCTAAGCGGGGGGCTACGAACCGGGGAGCTGTTTTTT. Translating it yields CASSLLSGGLRTGELFF.

The gene calls are TRBV6-5 and TRBJ1-3; TRBD1 matches at 7 bases. The germline V gene encodes CDR1 MNHEY and CDR2 SVGAGI. V lost 7 bases, J lost 2 bases, and 2 bases stayed unmatched. There are 13 residues in the CDR3. The CDR3 loop is CASIQGPGNTIYF. CDR3 bases: TGTGCCAGCATACAGGGGCCTGGAAACACCATATATTTT.

The table lists this clone with a few counts. The chain carries TRBV5-4 and TRBJ2-2, with TRBD1 matching 8 bases. Germline trimming cut 4 bases from V and 2 bases from J; bases unmatched to any gene: 4. Germline CDR1 SGHNT, CDR2 YYREEE (reference sequence). CDR3 length: 15 amino acids. CDR3 sequence reads: CASSLDRGNTGELFF. As DNA, the CDR3 is TGTGCCAGCAGCCTAGACAGGGGTAACACCGGGGAGCTGTTTTTT.

The chain couples TRBV21-1 to TRBJ1-6. TRBV21-1 is deemed a pseudogene. This CDR3 has 17 amino acids. CDR3 region: CASSKGANRENNSPLHF. As DNA, the CDR3 is TGTGCCAGCAGCAAAGGGGCCAACCGGGAGAATAATTCACCCCTCCACTTT.

V is TRBV6-5 and J is TRBJ1-5; 7 bases match TRBD1. Germline V gene data show CDR1 as MNHEY and CDR2 as SVGAGI. CDR3 length: 15 amino acids. Trimming cost V 6 bases and J 2 bases; bases outside gene matches: 7. The DNA of the CDR3 is TGTGCCAGCAGACCGCTCGACAGGGGCAATCAGCCCCAGCATTTT. Protein sequence: CASRPLDRGNQPQHF.

The chain is built from TRBV11-3 and TRBJ1-3; 7 bases fit TRBD1. The germline V gene has CDR1 SGHNT and CDR2 YENEEA. Trimming at V came to 5 bases and at J to 4 bases, leaving 2 bases not matched to a gene. The CDR3 is 13 amino acids. The CDR3 spells CASSTGAGNTIYF. The CDR3 bases are TGTGCCAGCAGCACAGGGGCAGGAAACACCATATATTTT.

The chain has TRBV7-8 and TRBJ2-3; tentatively, D is TRBD2 (5 bases). This CDR3 has 15 amino acids. Per the germline V gene, CDR1 is SGHVS and CDR2 is FQNEAQ. The ends were cut back, 4 bases at V and 0 bases at J, with 11 bases in the middle. The CDR3 DNA follows: TGTGCCAGCAGCTCACAGCGGCGTAGCACAGATACGCAGTATTTT. Translated, it gives CASSSQRRSTDTQYF.

V usage is TRBV14 and J usage is TRBJ2-3; D is possibly TRBD1 (5 bases). V lost 0 bases and J lost 0, with 10 bases in between. Per germline, CDR1 SGHDN and CDR2 FVKESK. The CDR3 is 16 residues long. The CDR3 sequence: CASSQDVGLSTDTQYF. CDR3 in DNA: TGTGCCAGCAGCCAAGATGTGGGGCTTAGCACAGATACGCAGTATTTT. Using reference TRBV14 and TRBJ2-3 for the parts outside the CDR3, the full variable domain is EAGVTQFPSHSVIEKGQTVTLRCDPISGHDNLYWYRRVMGKEIKFLLHFVKESKQDESGMPNNRFLAERTGGTYSTLKVQPAELEDSGVYFCASSQDVGLSTDTQYFGPGTRLTVL.

V usage is TRBV6-5 and J usage is TRBJ1-2; 9 positions agree with TRBD1. The CDR3 consists of 15 residues. Unmatched junction bases numbered 12, after V lost 5 bases and J lost 8 bases. The germline gives CDR1 MNHEY, CDR2 SVGAGI. CDR3 bases: TGTGCCAGCAGTAGGGGGGGCACAGGGGGCGCCGGCTACACCTTC. It codes for CASSRGGTGGAGYTF.

This chain joins TRBV20-1 and TRBJ1-5, with D possibly TRBD1 on 5 matching bases. Germline V lookup: CDR1 DFQATT, CDR2 SNEGSKA (reference sequence). This CDR3 has 10 amino acids. In DNA form, the CDR3 reads TGCAGGGAGGGGCGTCAGCCCCAGCATTTT. Translating gives CREGRQPQHF.

The rearrangement links TRBV10-2 to TRBJ1-1; no clear D. V lost 3 bases to trimming and J lost 0 bases, with 8 bases between them. The germline CDR1 and CDR2 sequences are WSHSY and SAAADI. The CDR3 consists of 14 residues. The DNA of the CDR3 is TGCGCCAGCAGTGACAACAGCATGAACACTGAAGCTTTCTTT. Residues: CASSDNSMNTEAFF.